This TCR beta chain was sequenced during a study of cytomegalovirus exposure and HLA in healthy donors. This clone was seen a handful of times. Its antigen is unidentified. Primers included in the PCR were 60 Vbeta and 13 Jbeta primers. TCRdb's table, derived via immunoSEQ multiplex PCR, lists solely in-frame clones and lacks some. There are approximately 140,000 clones in the sample; about 60% occur only once, and approximately 7% lies in the top ten. V dropped 3 bases and J dropped 8 bases, with 10 bases sitting between them. The CDR3 contains 12 residues. Germline CDR1 reads MDHEN; CDR2 reads SYDVKM. Broader study findings: Serostatus for CMV was the only available immune exposure information. Within an earlier analysis, most TCR beta V segments proved productive either about 90% or about 30% of the time. According to a later analysis, most TCR beta chains associated with CMV appeared HLA-restricted.

The receptor's source is an older woman in good health and CMV-seropositive. J is TRBJ1-2 and V is TRBV28; D is ambiguous. What was sequenced was PBMCs. As DNA, the CDR3 is TGTGCCAGCAGTTTCCCCGCGGGGGGCTACACCTTC. Protein sequence: CASSFPAGGYTF.